A single sample gave rise to the 30 T cell receptor beta chains below, sequenced in a study of T cell changes during pregnancy in multiple sclerosis. Data came from immunoSEQ multiplex PCR; TCRdb stores just in-frame clones and leaves some out. The sample consists of about 68,000 clones, 90% of them appearing once. The starting material was peripheral blood, obtained in the third trimester of pregnancy. Receptor source: a female donor with multiple sclerosis, enrolled in a pregnancy study.

The rearrangement joins TRBV19 to TRBJ1-1, with TRBD1 as a possible D gene (6 bases). The CDR3 spans 14 residues. CDR1 is LNHDA, CDR2 SQIVND, per germline (reference sequence). V lost 5 bases to trimming and J lost 6 bases, with 16 bases between them. The CDR3 here is CASSGGYRAPEAFF. In DNA form, the CDR3 reads TGTGCCAGTAGTGGGGGATACAGGGCTCCTGAAGCTTTCTTT.

The chain employs TRBV7-2 and TRBJ2-1, with TRBD2 identical over 9 bases. Trimming removed 1 base from V and 7 bases from J; junction bases left unmatched: 11. The germline CDR1 and CDR2 sequences are SGHTA and FQGNSA. The CDR3 runs 17 residues. The CDR3: CASSLELASGGINEQFF. The CDR3 bases are TGTGCCAGCAGCTTAGAGTTGGCCAGCGGGGGGATTAATGAGCAGTTCTTC.

V usage is TRBV27 and J usage is TRBJ2-7; TRBD1 matches at 9 bases. V shed 6 bases, J shed 3 bases, and the junction held 9 bases outside the gene matches. Per the germline V gene, CDR1 is MNHEY and CDR2 is SMNVEV (reference sequence). The CDR3 has 15 amino acids. The CDR3 coding sequence is TGTGCCAGCAGGGACGGGACAGGGTCGGGCTACGAGCAGTACTTC. Amino acid sequence: CASRDGTGSGYEQYF.

Concerning this clone itself: A much more abundant neighbour one base away suggests this may be a read error. The V and J genes are TRBV6-1 and TRBJ1-1, with D possibly being TRBD1 (6 bases). Between the trimmed V and J ends, which lost 3 bases and 1 base, there was a span of 9 bases. CDR1 MNHNS and CDR2 SASEGT come from the germline V gene. CDR3 size: 14 residues. The CDR3 DNA follows: TGTGCCAGCAGTGATCGACAGGAGAACACTGAAGCTTTCTTT. The encoded protein is CASSDRQENTEAFF.

This sequence joins TRBV6-5 and TRBJ1-4; D may be TRBD1 (5 bases). Trimming pared 6 bases from V and 6 bases from J, leaving 14 bases between. Germline values: CDR1 MNHEY, CDR2 SVGAGI. The CDR3 extends over 14 amino acids. CDR3 region: CASRTGLLYEKLFF. The DNA for the CDR3 is TGTGCCAGCAGAACAGGCCTTTTATATGAAAAACTGTTTTTT.

This chain uses TRBV12-5 with TRBJ1-1; D ambiguous. CDR3 size: 13 residues. CDR1 is LGHNT and CDR2 is FRNRAP in the germline V gene. V was cut by 1 base and J by 10 bases, with 13 bases left in between. The CDR3 is CASGLESDTVAFF. The CDR3 coding sequence is TGTGCTAGTGGTTTGGAATCCGACACGGTAGCTTTCTTT.

This chain uses TRBV29-1 with TRBJ2-7; 11 nucleotides line up with TRBD1. This CDR3 has 13 residues. Germline-derived CDR1 and CDR2 are SQVTM and ANQGSEA. V dropped 5 bases and J dropped 5; count of bases not matched to a gene: 5. CDR3 loop: CSVRPGQGDEQYF. DNA for the CDR3: TGCAGCGTTAGACCGGGACAGGGGGACGAGCAGTACTTC.

This chain connects TRBV19 to TRBJ1-1; TRBD1 matches 8 bases. The CDR3 spans 14 residues. The germline V gene encodes CDR1 LNHDA and CDR2 SQIVND (reference sequence). V trimming: 6 bases; J trimming: 5 bases; junction bases outside the gene matches: 8. CDR3 sequence reads: CASSPPDRETEAFF. The DNA for the CDR3 is TGTGCCAGTAGCCCCCCGGACAGGGAGACTGAAGCTTTCTTT.

This sequence joins TRBV9 and TRBJ1-6; TRBD1 matches at 7 bases. J was trimmed by 8 bases and V by 5 bases; bases with no gene match: 10. Germline CDR1 reads SGDLS; CDR2 reads YYNGEE. The CDR3 consists of 15 residues. CDR3 in DNA: TGTGCCAGCAGTGAAGAAGGACAGGTTTATTCACCCCTCCACTTT. It specifies CASSEEGQVYSPLHF.

This clone was seen a single time. The CDR3, as DNA: TGCGCCAGCAGCTTGCAGGGGGGTATCGATGAAGCTTTCTTT. Translating gives CASSLQGGIDEAFF. The chain employs TRBV5-1 and TRBJ1-1; 7 bases fit TRBD1. The germline gives CDR1 SGHRS, CDR2 YFSETQ. V was clipped by 1 base and J by 7 bases; unmatched bases: 7. The CDR3 extends over 14 amino acids. Full variable domain (missing parts from reference TRBV5-1 and TRBJ1-1): KAGVTQTPRYLIKTRGQQVTLSCSPISGHRSVSWYQQTPGQGLQFLFEYFSETQRNKGNFPGRFSGRQFSNSRSEMNVSTLELGDSALYLCASSLQGGIDEAFFGQGTRLTVV.

The chain joins TRBV25-1 to TRBJ1-1; TRBD1 might be the D (5 bases). Trimming removed 6 bases at V and 5 bases at J, with 13 bases between. There are 13 residues in the CDR3. From germline, CDR1 is MGHDK and CDR2 SYGVNS. The CDR3 protein is CASRGLGDTEAFF. DNA for the CDR3: TGTGCCAGCAGGGGACTAGGGGATACTGAAGCTTTCTTT.

The CDR3 DNA is TGTGCCAGCAGCTTATATATGGGACAGGAGAACTTAGAAGCTTTCTTT. It translates to CASSLYMGQENLEAFF. The chain joins TRBV7-9 to TRBJ1-1; 8 bases agree with TRBD1. The CDR3 sequence is 16 residues long. Trimming took 2 bases from V and 8 from J; bases not matched to a gene: 13. CDR1 is SEHNR and CDR2 is FQNEAQ in the germline V gene (reference sequence).

This chain joins TRBV11-1 and TRBJ2-5; D perhaps matches TRBD2 (6 bases). The CDR3 is 16 amino acids. Germline V gene data show CDR1 as SGHAT and CDR2 as FQDESV (reference sequence). V was clipped by 5 bases and J by 5 bases, with 21 bases between them. This chain's CDR3 is CASSPQQTGEGETQYF. CDR3 DNA sequence: TGTGCCAGCAGCCCCCAACAGACGGGAGAAGGGGAGACCCAGTACTTC.

The chain joins TRBV28 to TRBJ2-7; no firm D call. CDR3 length equals 12 residues. Germline lookup yields CDR1 MDHEN and CDR2 SYDVKM. V lost 7 bases, J lost 5 bases, and 12 bases lay in between. The chain's CDR3 is CASISEANEQYF. The CDR3 DNA sequence: TGTGCCAGCATTAGTGAAGCGAACGAGCAGTACTTC.

The CDR3 loop is CAISDGQGSPSNQPQHF. The CDR3 nucleotides are TGTGCCATCAGTGATGGACAGGGGTCCCCTAGCAATCAGCCCCAGCATTTT. The V call is TRBV10-3, the J call TRBJ1-5, with TRBD1 identical over 9 bases. Germline values: CDR1 ENHRY, CDR2 SYGVKD. This CDR3 contains 17 residues. Trimming took 3 bases from V and 0 from J; bases not matched to a gene: 6.

The chain recombines TRBV19 with TRBJ1-5; 7 bases align to TRBD1. The germline V gene has CDR1 LNHDA and CDR2 SQIVND (reference sequence). The CDR3 is 15 residues long. Trimming cost V 1 base and J 4 bases; bases outside gene matches: 4. The CDR3: CASSIVQGLNQPQHF. The CDR3 DNA sequence: TGTGCCAGTAGTATAGTACAGGGGTTAAATCAGCCCCAGCATTTT.

The V call is TRBV10-3, the J call TRBJ1-5; possible D gene TRBD1, 6 bases. Germline V gene lookup returns CDR1 ENHRY and CDR2 SYGVKD. Trimming removed 8 bases at V and 0 bases at J, with 26 bases between. This CDR3 is built from 19 residues. DNA of the CDR3: TGTGCCATCCCCCGGGACACCCTCGTCCCTTGTTATAGCAATCAGCCCCAGCATTTT. It encodes CAIPRDTLVPCYSNQPQHF.

The table lists this clone with a count of one. This chain joins TRBV7-2 and TRBJ2-7; 8 nucleotides match TRBD1. CDR3 length: 14 residues. Germline loops: CDR1 SGHTA, CDR2 FQGNSA. After removal of 2 bases from V and 5 bases from J, the junction contained 5 bases not matched to a gene. CDR3 nucleotide sequence: TGTGCCAGCAGCTTAATGGCAGGGGGCGACGAGCAGTACTTC. Translating gives CASSLMAGGDEQYF.

V usage is TRBV4-3 and J usage is TRBJ2-1, with D perhaps matching TRBD1 (5 bases). The germline CDR1 and CDR2 sequences are LGHNA and YSLEER. This CDR3 region has 20 residues. Trimming pared 0 bases from V and 8 bases from J, leaving 29 bases between. The CDR3 spells CASSQDLLGQGSGRVHEQFF. CDR3 sequence (DNA): TGCGCCAGCAGCCAAGATCTTTTGGGGCAGGGTTCCGGCAGGGTGCATGAGCAGTTCTTC.

This clone is a singleton in its sample. The rearrangement links TRBV7-2 to TRBJ2-2; 11 bases match TRBD1. The CDR3 consists of 15 residues. Germline CDR1 SGHTA, CDR2 FQGNSA. The V and J ends lost 5 bases and 5 bases, in that order; junction bases with no gene match: 4. CDR3 protein: CASSPGQGETGELFF. The DNA for the CDR3 is TGTGCCAGCAGCCCGGGACAGGGGGAAACCGGGGAGCTGTTTTTT.

V and J are TRBV6-5 and TRBJ1-2; weak D call: TRBD1 (5 bases). Trimming removed 3 bases at V and 3 bases at J, with 17 bases between. This CDR3 spans 16 amino acids. Per germline, CDR1 MNHEY and CDR2 SVGAGI. The CDR3: CASSYSHPHRHYGYTF. CDR3 in DNA: TGTGCCAGCAGTTATTCACACCCCCACAGGCACTATGGCTACACCTTC.

The V gene is TRBV7-2, the J gene TRBJ1-2, with 7 positions matching TRBD1. The length of the CDR3 is 15 residues. CDR1 SGHTA and CDR2 FQGNSA come from the germline V gene. V gave up 1 base and J gave up 7 bases; unmatched junction bases: 9. The CDR3 protein is CASSLGGTVGGGYTF. For the CDR3, the DNA is TGTGCCAGCAGCTTAGGGGGGACAGTTGGCGGTGGCTACACCTTC.

V usage is TRBV18 and J usage is TRBJ2-7; perhaps TRBD2 as D (5 bases). V dropped 3 bases and J dropped 6 bases, with 27 bases sitting between them. CDR1 and CDR2 (germline): KGHSH, LQKENI. This CDR3 is 18 amino acids long. CDR3 in amino acids: CASSPRGNYELLAGEQYF. The CDR3 DNA reads as TGTGCCAGCTCACCCCGCGGTAACTACGAACTGCTAGCCGGCGAGCAGTACTTC.

The gene calls are TRBV7-6 and TRBJ2-1; 8 nucleotides line up with TRBD1. The CDR3 sequence is 13 residues long. The V segment lost 4 bases and the J segment 14 bases; nucleotides outside the gene matches: 10. Per the germline V gene, CDR1 is SGHVS and CDR2 is FNYEAQ. This chain's CDR3 is CASSSSWTGLKFF. For the CDR3, the DNA is TGTGCCAGCAGCTCGAGTTGGACAGGGTTGAAGTTCTTC.

The gene calls are TRBV7-8 and TRBJ1-1; D is undetermined. With 7 bases removed from V and 1 base from J, the gap between germline ends came to 19 bases. Germline CDR1 and CDR2: SGHVS and FQNEAQ. The CDR3 contains 16 residues. This CDR3 reads CASTPGWGRRNTEAFF. The CDR3 coding sequence is TGTGCCAGCACCCCGGGATGGGGAAGACGGAACACTGAAGCTTTCTTT.

The genes are TRBV27 and TRBJ2-3; 14 nucleotides align to TRBD2. CDR3 length: 17 residues. Germline CDR1 MNHEY, CDR2 SMNVEV (reference sequence). V shed 7 bases and J 9 bases; nucleotides not matched to a gene: 15. The CDR3 reads CASTSPGLAGEVGTQYF. In DNA, the CDR3 is TGTGCCAGCACTAGCCCGGGACTAGCGGGAGAAGTAGGGACGCAGTATTTT.

This chain links TRBV12-5 with TRBJ1-4, with 7 bases lining up with TRBD1. This CDR3 spans 14 amino acids. Unmatched junction bases numbered 4, after V lost 4 bases and J lost 5 bases. Germline V lookup: CDR1 LGHNT, CDR2 FRNRAP. The CDR3 nucleotides are TGTGCTAGTGGTTCGGGACAGATAAATGAAAAACTGTTTTTT. Translated, it gives CASGSGQINEKLFF.

The chain recombines TRBV5-1 with TRBJ2-5; D might be TRBD2 (5 bases). V was trimmed by 0 bases and J by 0 bases, leaving 9 bases between them. The V gene's germline CDR1 is SGHRS and CDR2 YFSETQ. CDR3 length equals 15 residues. Written as DNA, the CDR3 is TGCGCCAGCAGCTTGGGCCCGGGGAACCAAGAGACCCAGTACTTC. As protein: CASSLGPGNQETQYF.

CDR3 residues: CASSLPGNTGYTF. The CDR3, as DNA: TGTGCCAGCAGCCTACCCGGGAATACTGGCTACACCTTC. The chain couples TRBV7-3 to TRBJ1-2; D gene ambiguous. The CDR3 sequence is 13 residues long. Trimming pared 5 bases from V and 7 bases from J, leaving 14 bases between. Germline V lookup: CDR1 SGHTA, CDR2 FQGTGA.

The chain joins TRBV2 to TRBJ1-1; TRBD1 aligns across 9 bases. Germline V CDR1 and CDR2: SNHLY, FYNNEI. This CDR3 comprises 16 residues. Trimming at V came to 2 bases and at J to 0 bases, leaving 4 bases not matched to a gene. CDR3 region: CASSESGQGLNTEAFF. CDR3 DNA: TGTGCCAGCAGTGAATCGGGACAGGGTTTGAACACTGAAGCTTTCTTT.